This T cell receptor (beta chain) is drawn from a study of T-cell memory formation after mild COVID-19. This CDR3 comprises 16 residues. Germline V gene data show CDR1 as DFQATT and CDR2 as SNEGSKA (reference sequence). V shed 6 bases, J shed 5 bases, and the junction held 10 bases outside the gene matches. Study conclusions and caveats: Contracting CD8+ clones were enriched in EMRA, CD4+ mainly in CM and EM.

TCRdb processed the 5' RACE reads anew with MiXCR; each CDR3 protein has one entry. The sample has around 320,000 distinct CDR3 sequences; approximately 19% are singletons. In its sample, this clonotype was seen a few times. Its specificity is unknown. The specimen was PBMCs or a T cell subset sorted from them (not recorded which). The sequence came from a man aged 18 to 30 who had mild COVID-19 (a few samples of this study predate the infection). Cell type and time point are not known. The genes are TRBV20-1 and TRBJ2-5, with 15 bases identical to TRBD2. Here the CDR3 reads CSATGLAGGQGETQYF. CDR3 DNA sequence: TGCAGTGCCACCGGACTAGCGGGGGGGCAGGGTGAGACCCAGTACTTC.